These 30 T cell receptor beta chains came from one sample sequenced in a study of cytomegalovirus exposure and HLA in healthy donors. The PCR was carried out with 60 Vbeta primers and 13 Jbeta primers. This table comes from immunoSEQ multiplex PCR, and its TCRdb copy is limited to in-frame clones, with some not included. The sample records more than 90,000 clones, over 65% being singletons. Sequencing was performed on PBMCs. The origin of the receptors is a woman aged 55-69 years in good health and CMV-seronegative.

The chain employs TRBV7-2 and TRBJ2-2; 11 bases are shared with TRBD2. There are 16 residues in the CDR3. Per germline, CDR1 SGHTA and CDR2 FQGNSA. J was trimmed by 1 base and V by 7 bases; bases with no gene match: 5. The CDR3 DNA reads as TGTGCCAGCAAAATCCTAGCGGGGGGGAACACCGGGGAGCTGTTTTTT. Translation gives CASKILAGGNTGELFF.

This rearrangement joins TRBV7-2 to TRBJ2-5; 7 bases are a match to TRBD2. The CDR3 spans 16 residues. Germline assignment: CDR1 SGHTA and CDR2 FQGNSA. With V trimmed by 0 bases and J by 2 bases, 6 bases remained unmatched. This chain's CDR3 is CASSLARASGQETQYF. The CDR3 nucleotides read TGTGCCAGCAGCTTAGCGAGGGCTAGCGGACAAGAGACCCAGTACTTC.

The chain is built from TRBV4-1 and TRBJ2-3, with TRBD2 as a possible D gene (6 bases). CDR3 length: 14 amino acids. Trimming took 4 bases from V and 2 from J, leaving 10 bases between them. Germline V gene lookup returns CDR1 MGHRA and CDR2 YSYEKL. The chain's CDR3 is CASSRRGITDTQYF. The CDR3, as DNA: TGCGCCAGCAGCCGTCGGGGGATCACAGATACGCAGTATTTT.

This clone is a singleton in its sample. The V gene is TRBV7-6, the J gene TRBJ2-3, with TRBD2 matching 12 bases. The CDR3 covers 15 residues. Germline CDR1 reads SGHVS; CDR2 reads FNYEAQ. V lost 5 bases to trimming and J lost 2 bases; unmatched junction nucleotides: 2. In DNA form, the CDR3 reads TGTGCCAGCAGCACTAGCGGGGGGACCACAGATACGCAGTATTTT. Translation: CASSTSGGTTDTQYF.

This sequence joins TRBV6-5 and TRBJ1-5; D call uncertain. The V end was cut by 6 bases, the J end by 2 bases, with 14 bases between. Germline V gives CDR1 MNHEY, CDR2 SVGAGI. The CDR3 has 15 residues. For the CDR3, the DNA is TGTGCCAGCAGCCCTCGCGGGCAGGGCAATCAGCCCCAGCATTTT. It codes for CASSPRGQGNQPQHF.

The V gene is TRBV28, the J gene TRBJ2-5, with 10 bases fitting TRBD2. CDR1 and CDR2 from the germline V gene are MDHEN and SYDVKM. Germline trimming cut 4 bases from V and 5 bases from J; bases unmatched to any gene: 10. There are 16 residues in the CDR3. The CDR3 region has the DNA TGTGCCAGCAGTTCTCCCAGCGGGAGGGCCGGGGAGACCCAGTACTTC. Protein product: CASSSPSGRAGETQYF.

The chain combines TRBV2 with TRBJ2-7; the D gene is possibly TRBD1 (6 bases). Germline V CDR1 and CDR2: SNHLY, FYNNEI. There are 14 residues in the CDR3. V gave up 1 base and J gave up 7 bases, with 14 bases separating them. The CDR3 is CASSEGTAPMEQYF. The CDR3 region has the DNA TGTGCCAGCAGTGAAGGGACAGCGCCGATGGAGCAGTACTTC.

The chain carries TRBV7-9 and TRBJ2-7, with D tentatively TRBD2 (5 bases). The length of the CDR3 is 16 residues. V was trimmed by 5 bases and J by 6 bases, leaving 23 bases between them. Germline V gene data show CDR1 as SEHNR and CDR2 as FQNEAQ (reference sequence). The CDR3 DNA follows: TGTGCCAGCAGCCCCAACGAGAGGACTTCAAGTCGCGAGCAGTACTTC. Its translation: CASSPNERTSSREQYF.

The CDR3 sequence: CASSLELTGYTEAFF. The CDR3 DNA reads TGTGCCAGCAGCTTAGAGTTAACAGGCTACACTGAAGCTTTCTTT. This sequence joins TRBV7-2 and TRBJ1-1, with D perhaps matching TRBD1 (5 bases). The CDR3 extends over 15 amino acids. Germline CDR1 is SGHTA and CDR2 is FQGNSA. V was cut by 1 base and J by 3 bases, with 12 bases left in between.

The rearrangement links TRBV4-3 to TRBJ1-2; 7 bases map to TRBD1. This CDR3 contains 18 residues. Trimming took 1 base from V and 2 from J; bases not matched to a gene: 13. Germline V lookup: CDR1 LGHNA, CDR2 YSLEER. CDR3 nucleotide sequence: TGCGCCAGCAGCCAAGTCCTCCCAGGGACAGTAAACAACTATGGCTACACCTTC. It encodes CASSQVLPGTVNNYGYTF.

This clone was observed a handful of times. The chain combines TRBV6-6 with TRBJ1-4; the D gene is possibly TRBD1 (6 bases). CDR3 length: 16 residues. The germline V gene has CDR1 MNHNY and CDR2 SVGAGI (reference sequence). Between the trimmed V and J ends, which lost 5 bases and 8 bases, there was a span of 21 bases. This chain's CDR3 is CASSTQGRQSGEKLFF. Written as DNA, the CDR3 is TGTGCCAGCAGTACACAGGGCCGTCAGTCTGGAGAAAAACTGTTTTTT.

J is TRBJ2-2 and V is TRBV30; D ambiguous. CDR3 length equals 11 residues. V lost 7 bases, J lost 2 bases, and 5 bases lay in between. The germline gives CDR1 GTSNPN, CDR2 SVGIG (reference sequence). The CDR3 loop is CASGNTGELFF. CDR3 nucleotide sequence: TGTGCCTCGGGTAACACCGGGGAGCTGTTTTTT.

The rearrangement links TRBV12-5 to TRBJ1-5; D unresolved. CDR1 and CDR2 (germline): LGHNT, FRNRAP. V lost 5 bases, J lost 5 bases, and 28 bases lay in between. The CDR3 runs 19 residues. CDR3 nucleotides: TGTGCTAGTGGTCTCCAAAGGGAGGCTCGACGCGACCTTTATCAGCCCCAGCATTTT. Translating gives CASGLQREARRDLYQPQHF.

V gene TRBV19 combines with J gene TRBJ2-1, with 8 bases aligning to TRBD1. The V gene's germline CDR1 is LNHDA and CDR2 SQIVND (reference sequence). Germline trimming cut 5 bases from V and 4 bases from J; bases unmatched to any gene: 4. CDR3 size: 14 residues. The chain's CDR3 is CASSLWTGYNEQFF. DNA for the CDR3: TGTGCCAGTAGTCTCTGGACAGGGTACAATGAGCAGTTCTTC.

The CDR3 DNA follows: TGCGCCAGCAGCGTGGGACAGGGGAAAGGGCCCCAGCATTTT. Protein: CASSVGQGKGPQHF. This chain joins TRBV5-1 and TRBJ1-5; TRBD1 agrees at 10 bases. Germline trimming cut 4 bases from V and 9 bases from J; bases unmatched to any gene: 7. Germline CDR1 reads SGHRS; CDR2 reads YFSETQ. This CDR3 is built from 14 residues.

The V call is TRBV13, the J call TRBJ1-4; 8 nucleotides agree with TRBD1. Trimming cost V 5 bases and J 8 bases; bases outside gene matches: 7. Germline assignment: CDR1 PRHDT and CDR2 FYEKMQ (reference sequence). The length of the CDR3 is 14 residues. CDR3 sequence reads: CASSLGQGAEKLFF. DNA for the CDR3: TGTGCCAGCAGCCTCGGGCAGGGGGCCGAAAAACTGTTTTTT.

The rearrangement uses TRBV7-7 and TRBJ2-5, with D possibly matching TRBD2 (5 bases). Germline-derived CDR1 and CDR2 are SSHAT and FNYEAQ (reference sequence). Trimming removed 1 base from V and 5 bases from J, with 14 bases in between. The CDR3 consists of 15 residues. The CDR3 DNA reads TGTGCCAGCAGCTTAGGATTACGGGGTGGGGAGACCCAGTACTTC. It encodes CASSLGLRGGETQYF.

The sample holds one count of this clone. The chain uses TRBV9 and TRBJ2-7; unclear D gene. This CDR3 is 14 amino acids long. Trimming removed 4 bases at V and 2 bases at J, with 13 bases between. The germline V gene has CDR1 SGDLS and CDR2 YYNGEE. CDR3 DNA sequence: TGTGCCAGCAGCTTTGGGCAAGGCCCCTACGAGCAGTACTTC. This encodes CASSFGQGPYEQYF.

The V gene is TRBV5-6, the J gene TRBJ1-4; 7 nucleotides agree with TRBD1. The CDR3 extends over 14 amino acids. Germline CDR1 SGHDT, CDR2 YYEEEE. V gave up 5 bases and J gave up 3 bases; unmatched junction bases: 4. This CDR3 is CASSSGTANEKLFF. CDR3 nucleotides: TGTGCCAGCAGTTCCGGGACAGCTAATGAAAAACTGTTTTTT.

This chain joins TRBV6-6 and TRBJ2-3, with D perhaps TRBD2 (5 bases). The CDR3 covers 13 residues. V shed 6 bases and J shed 3 bases, with 10 bases lying between them. In germline, CDR1 is MNHNY, CDR2 SVGAGI (reference sequence). The CDR3 DNA sequence: TGTGCCAGCAGATCGGACTCGACAGATACGCAGTATTTT. It translates to CASRSDSTDTQYF.

The V and J genes are TRBV5-1 and TRBJ2-3; 7 bases align to TRBD2. J lost 2 bases, V lost 4 bases, and 10 bases had no gene match. This CDR3 spans 16 amino acids. Germline values: CDR1 SGHRS, CDR2 YFSETQ. CDR3 amino acids: CASSRDQRGPTDTQYF. The CDR3 DNA sequence: TGCGCCAGCAGCCGCGATCAGCGGGGCCCCACAGATACGCAGTATTTT.

This clone was found a few times. The chain combines TRBV5-5 with TRBJ2-7; D uncertain. CDR3 length: 15 amino acids. In germline, CDR1 is SGHKS, CDR2 YYEKEE (reference sequence). V lost 4 bases and J lost 0, with 14 bases in between. This CDR3 reads CASSLSIFSSYEQYF. The CDR3 DNA reads as TGTGCCAGCAGCCTTTCCATCTTTAGCTCCTACGAGCAGTACTTC.

J is TRBJ2-7 and V is TRBV27; maybe TRBD1 (5 bases). The germline V gene has CDR1 MNHEY and CDR2 SMNVEV (reference sequence). Trimming left V 6 bases short and J 0 bases short, with 9 bases between. This CDR3 has 13 amino acids. The CDR3: CASRPTASYEQYF. The CDR3 nucleotides read TGTGCCAGCAGGCCGACAGCCTCCTACGAGCAGTACTTC.

The CDR3 spells CASSPEPASYEQYF. The CDR3 DNA is TGCGCCAGCAGCCCCGAACCAGCGTCCTACGAGCAGTACTTC. The chain joins TRBV5-1 to TRBJ2-7; no reliable D call. CDR1 is SGHRS, CDR2 YFSETQ, per germline. Trimming cost V 4 bases and J 1 base, with 12 bases left between them. The CDR3 is 14 amino acids.

This rearrangement joins TRBV27 to TRBJ1-2; 8 bases fit TRBD1. Germline trimming cut 2 bases from V and 7 bases from J; bases unmatched to any gene: 6. Germline loops: CDR1 MNHEY, CDR2 SMNVEV (reference sequence). The CDR3 is 14 residues long. CDR3: CASSLEQGAGGYTF. The CDR3 DNA is TGTGCCAGCAGTTTAGAGCAGGGGGCCGGTGGCTACACCTTC.

The table lists this clone with a few counts. This chain joins TRBV7-2 and TRBJ2-4; maybe TRBD2 (5 bases). V was shortened by 0 bases and J by 13 bases, with 25 bases between the two germline ends. Germline lookup yields CDR1 SGHTA and CDR2 FQGNSA. CDR3 length: 17 residues. The CDR3 nucleotides are TGTGCCAGCAGCTTAGCGGCGGTTGGTCTAGCCAAAAACTCACAGTACTTC. Its translation is CASSLAAVGLAKNSQYF.

This chain connects TRBV6-5 to TRBJ1-1; D gene unclear. Deletions cut 5 bases from V and 1 base from J, with 8 bases between. This CDR3 has 13 residues. Per germline, CDR1 MNHEY and CDR2 SVGAGI. CDR3 coding DNA: TGTGCCAGCAGTCGGGTAGGGAACACTGAAGCTTTCTTT. As protein: CASSRVGNTEAFF.

The chain couples TRBV2 to TRBJ2-3; D is possibly TRBD1 (5 bases). Germline V gene sequence: CDR1 SNHLY, CDR2 FYNNEI. This CDR3 is built from 16 residues. Trimming cost V 6 bases and J 0 bases, with 16 bases left between them. The CDR3 DNA reads TGTGCCAGCAGGCCCCCGACAGCCCCTAGCACAGATACGCAGTATTTT. Residues: CASRPPTAPSTDTQYF.

DNA of the CDR3: TGTGCCAGCAGCTTAGTGGAGGGGCCCCTCGGGACCCAGTACTTC. This translates into CASSLVEGPLGTQYF. The chain carries TRBV7-2 and TRBJ2-5, with D maybe TRBD2 (6 bases). Germline V lookup: CDR1 SGHTA, CDR2 FQGNSA. V lost 1 base, J lost 7 bases, and 16 bases lay in between. This CDR3 is built from 15 residues.

The chain uses TRBV29-1 and TRBJ1-1, with D unresolved. V gave up 8 bases and J gave up 2 bases, with 15 bases separating them. This CDR3 spans 13 amino acids. CDR1 is SQVTM and CDR2 is ANQGSEA in the germline V gene. The CDR3 bases are TGCAGCTCATCCTCGGTGACAAACACTGAAGCTTTCTTT. Translation: CSSSSVTNTEAFF.